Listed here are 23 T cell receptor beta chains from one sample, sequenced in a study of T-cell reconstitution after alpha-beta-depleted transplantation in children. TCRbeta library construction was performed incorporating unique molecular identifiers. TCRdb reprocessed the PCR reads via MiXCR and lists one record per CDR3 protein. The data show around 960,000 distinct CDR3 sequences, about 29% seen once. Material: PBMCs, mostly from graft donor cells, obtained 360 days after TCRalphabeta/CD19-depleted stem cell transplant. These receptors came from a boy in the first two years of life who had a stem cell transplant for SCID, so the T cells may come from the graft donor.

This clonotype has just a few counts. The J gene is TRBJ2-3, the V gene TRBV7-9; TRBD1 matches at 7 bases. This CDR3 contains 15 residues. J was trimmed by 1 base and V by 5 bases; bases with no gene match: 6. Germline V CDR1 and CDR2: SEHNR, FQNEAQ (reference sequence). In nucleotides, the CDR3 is TGTGCCAGCAGCGACAGGGATACCCGCACAGATACGCAGTATTTT. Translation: CASSDRDTRTDTQYF.

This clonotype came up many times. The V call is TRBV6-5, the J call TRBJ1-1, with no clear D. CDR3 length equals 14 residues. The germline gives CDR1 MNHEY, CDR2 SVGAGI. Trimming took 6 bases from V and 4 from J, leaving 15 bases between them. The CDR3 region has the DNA TGTGCCAGCAGGTATGCCGGGAGTCCCACTGAAGCTTTCTTT. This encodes CASRYAGSPTEAFF.

CDR3 bases: TGTGCCAGCAGCCATCCCGGGACAGATAATTCACCCCTCCACTTT. Its protein is CASSHPGTDNSPLHF. The V gene is TRBV3-1, the J gene TRBJ1-6; TRBD1 matches at 7 bases. In germline, CDR1 is LGHDT, CDR2 YNNKEL (reference sequence). This CDR3 spans 15 amino acids. J lost 5 bases, V lost 3 bases, and 4 bases had no gene match.

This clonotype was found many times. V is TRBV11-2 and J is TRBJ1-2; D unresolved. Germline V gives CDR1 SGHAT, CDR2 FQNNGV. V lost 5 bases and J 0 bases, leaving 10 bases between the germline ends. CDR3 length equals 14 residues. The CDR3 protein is CASSHFETNYGYTF. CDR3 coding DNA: TGTGCCAGCAGCCACTTTGAGACTAACTATGGCTACACCTTC.

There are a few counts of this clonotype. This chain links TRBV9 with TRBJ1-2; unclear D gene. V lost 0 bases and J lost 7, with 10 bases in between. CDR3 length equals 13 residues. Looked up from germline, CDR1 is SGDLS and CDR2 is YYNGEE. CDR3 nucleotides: TGTGCCAGCAGCGTAGTAGAGGGCTCTGGCTACACCTTC. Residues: CASSVVEGSGYTF.

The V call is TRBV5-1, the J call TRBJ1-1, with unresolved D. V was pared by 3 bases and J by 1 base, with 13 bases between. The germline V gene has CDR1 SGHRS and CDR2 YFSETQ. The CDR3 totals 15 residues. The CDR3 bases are TGCGCCAGCAGCTCTGACACCTGGGGGAACACTGAAGCTTTCTTT. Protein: CASSSDTWGNTEAFF.

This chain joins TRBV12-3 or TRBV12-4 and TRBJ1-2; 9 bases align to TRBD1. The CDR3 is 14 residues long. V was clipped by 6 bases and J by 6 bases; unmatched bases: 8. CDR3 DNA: TGTGCCAGCAGCGGCGCCGGGACAGGGAATGGCTACACCTTC. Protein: CASSGAGTGNGYTF.

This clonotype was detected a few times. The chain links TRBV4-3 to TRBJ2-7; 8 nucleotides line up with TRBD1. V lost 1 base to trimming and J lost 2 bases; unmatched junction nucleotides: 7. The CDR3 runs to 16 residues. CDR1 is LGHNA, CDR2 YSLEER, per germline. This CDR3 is CASSQGQGANTYEQYF. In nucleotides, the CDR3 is TGCGCCAGCAGCCAAGGTCAGGGGGCGAACACCTACGAGCAGTACTTC.

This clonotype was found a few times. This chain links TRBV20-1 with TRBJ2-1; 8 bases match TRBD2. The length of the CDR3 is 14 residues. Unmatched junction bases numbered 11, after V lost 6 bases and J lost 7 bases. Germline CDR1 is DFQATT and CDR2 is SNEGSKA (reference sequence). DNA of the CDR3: TGCAGTGCCGAGAACGGGGGGGCTAGGAATGAGCAGTTCTTC. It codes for CSAENGGARNEQFF.

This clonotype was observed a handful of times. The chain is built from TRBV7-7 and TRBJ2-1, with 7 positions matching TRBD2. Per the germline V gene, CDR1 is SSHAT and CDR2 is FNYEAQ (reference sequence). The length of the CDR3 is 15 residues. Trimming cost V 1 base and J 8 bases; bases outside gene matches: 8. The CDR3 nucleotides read TGTGCCAGCAGCTTAGATGGGGGGGGGTCGGATGAGCAGTTCTTC. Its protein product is CASSLDGGGSDEQFF.

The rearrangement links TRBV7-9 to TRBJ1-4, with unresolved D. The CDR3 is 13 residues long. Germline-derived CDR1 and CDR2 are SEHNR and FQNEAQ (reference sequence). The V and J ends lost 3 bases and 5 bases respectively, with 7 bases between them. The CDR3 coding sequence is TGTGCCAGCAGCTTTCATGACAATGAAAAACTGTTTTTT. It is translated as CASSFHDNEKLFF.

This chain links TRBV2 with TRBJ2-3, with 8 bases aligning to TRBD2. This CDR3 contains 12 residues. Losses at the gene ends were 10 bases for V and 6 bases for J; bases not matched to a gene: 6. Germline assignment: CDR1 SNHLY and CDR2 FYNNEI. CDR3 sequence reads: CATDPSGDTQYF. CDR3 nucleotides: TGTGCCACCGACCCTAGCGGGGATACGCAGTATTTT.

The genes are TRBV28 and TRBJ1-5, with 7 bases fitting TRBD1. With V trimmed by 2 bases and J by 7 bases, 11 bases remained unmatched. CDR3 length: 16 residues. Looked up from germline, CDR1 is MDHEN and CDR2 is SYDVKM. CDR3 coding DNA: TGTGCCAGCAGTTTAGGGGGGGCAGGGGGAGGGCAGCCCCAGCATTTT. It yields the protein CASSLGGAGGGQPQHF.

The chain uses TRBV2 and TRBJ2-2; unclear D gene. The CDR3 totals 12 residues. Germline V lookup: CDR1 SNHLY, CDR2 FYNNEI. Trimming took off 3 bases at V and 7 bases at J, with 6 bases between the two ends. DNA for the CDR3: TGTGCCAGCAGTGATTGGGGCGGGGAGCTGTTTTTT. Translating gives CASSDWGGELFF.

The CDR3 region is CASSVRQGLTYEQYF. For the CDR3, the DNA is TGTGCCAGCAGTGTCCGACAGGGATTGACCTACGAGCAGTACTTC. V gene TRBV12-3 or TRBV12-4 combines with J gene TRBJ2-7; 7 bases line up with TRBD1. The CDR3 totals 15 residues. V was clipped by 5 bases and J by 2 bases; unmatched bases: 9.

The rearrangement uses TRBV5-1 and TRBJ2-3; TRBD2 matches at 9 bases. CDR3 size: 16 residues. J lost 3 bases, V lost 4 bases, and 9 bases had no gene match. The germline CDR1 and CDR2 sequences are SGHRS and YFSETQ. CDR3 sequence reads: CASSPAAGGGTDTQYF. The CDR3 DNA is TGCGCCAGCAGCCCCGCAGCGGGGGGAGGAACAGATACGCAGTATTTT.

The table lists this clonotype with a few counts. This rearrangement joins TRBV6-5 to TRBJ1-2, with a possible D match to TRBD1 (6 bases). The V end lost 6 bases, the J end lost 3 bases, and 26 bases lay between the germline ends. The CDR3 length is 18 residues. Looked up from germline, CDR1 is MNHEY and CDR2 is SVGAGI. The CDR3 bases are TGTGCCAGCAGCTTGCAGCGGACCGGGACACTAGAATACTATGGCTACACCTTC. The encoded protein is CASSLQRTGTLEYYGYTF.

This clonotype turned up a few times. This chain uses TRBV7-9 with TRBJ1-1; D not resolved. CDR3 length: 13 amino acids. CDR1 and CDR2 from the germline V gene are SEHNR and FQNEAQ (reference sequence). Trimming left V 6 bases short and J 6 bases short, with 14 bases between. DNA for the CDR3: TGTGCCAGCAGTCCCTTTTGGGGTGCTGAAGCTTTCTTT. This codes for CASSPFWGAEAFF.

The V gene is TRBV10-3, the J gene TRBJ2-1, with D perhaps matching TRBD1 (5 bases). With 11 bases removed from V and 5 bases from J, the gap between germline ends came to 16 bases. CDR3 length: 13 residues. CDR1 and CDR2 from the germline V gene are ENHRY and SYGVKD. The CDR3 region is CAAAATDHNEQFF. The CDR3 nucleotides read TGTGCCGCCGCCGCGACAGATCACAATGAGCAGTTCTTC.

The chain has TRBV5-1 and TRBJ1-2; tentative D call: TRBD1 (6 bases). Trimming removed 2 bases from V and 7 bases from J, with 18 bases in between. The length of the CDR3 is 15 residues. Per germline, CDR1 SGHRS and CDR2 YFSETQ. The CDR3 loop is CASSFVGQGSGGYTF. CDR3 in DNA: TGCGCCAGCAGCTTTGTCGGTCAGGGGAGCGGTGGCTACACCTTC.

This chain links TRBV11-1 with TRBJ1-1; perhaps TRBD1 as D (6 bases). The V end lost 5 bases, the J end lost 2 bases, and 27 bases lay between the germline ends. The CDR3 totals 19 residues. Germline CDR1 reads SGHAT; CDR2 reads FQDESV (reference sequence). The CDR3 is CASSPGPTRPEGVNTEAFF. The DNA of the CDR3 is TGTGCCAGCAGCCCAGGACCTACGCGACCTGAGGGGGTCAACACTGAAGCTTTCTTT. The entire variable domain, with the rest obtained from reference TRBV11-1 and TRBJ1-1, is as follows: EAEVAQSPRYKITEKSQAVAFWCDPISGHATLYWYRQILGQGPELLVQFQDESVVDDSQLPKDRFSAERLKGVDSTLKIQPAELGDSAMYLCASSPGPTRPEGVNTEAFFGQGTRLTVV.

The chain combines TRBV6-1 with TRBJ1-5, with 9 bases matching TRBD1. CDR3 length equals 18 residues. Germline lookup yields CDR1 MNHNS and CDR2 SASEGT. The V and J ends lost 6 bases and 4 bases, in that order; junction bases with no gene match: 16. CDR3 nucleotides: TGTGCCAGCAGCCACGCGCAAACAGGGGGCTTTAGGAATCAGCCCCAGCATTTT. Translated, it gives CASSHAQTGGFRNQPQHF.

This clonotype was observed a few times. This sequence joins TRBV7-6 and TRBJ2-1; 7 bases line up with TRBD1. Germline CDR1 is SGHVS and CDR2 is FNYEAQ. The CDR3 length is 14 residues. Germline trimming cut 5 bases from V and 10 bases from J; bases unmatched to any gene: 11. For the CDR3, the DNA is TGTGCCAGCAGCCCGACAGGGTTACAAGGGGAGCAGTTCTTC. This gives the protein CASSPTGLQGEQFF.